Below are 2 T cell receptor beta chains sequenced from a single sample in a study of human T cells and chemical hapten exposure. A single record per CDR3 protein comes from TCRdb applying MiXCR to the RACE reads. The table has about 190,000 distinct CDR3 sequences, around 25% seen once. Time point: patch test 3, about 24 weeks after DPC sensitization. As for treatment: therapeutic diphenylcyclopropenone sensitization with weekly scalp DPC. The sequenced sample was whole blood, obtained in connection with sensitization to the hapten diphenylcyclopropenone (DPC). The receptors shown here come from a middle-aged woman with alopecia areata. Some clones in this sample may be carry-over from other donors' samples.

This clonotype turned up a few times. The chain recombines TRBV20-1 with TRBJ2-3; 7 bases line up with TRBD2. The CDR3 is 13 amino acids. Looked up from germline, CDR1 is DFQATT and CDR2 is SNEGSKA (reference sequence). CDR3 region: CSATAGLVDTQYF. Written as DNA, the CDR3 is TGCTCAGCTACAGCGGGATTGGTAGATACGCAGTATTTT.

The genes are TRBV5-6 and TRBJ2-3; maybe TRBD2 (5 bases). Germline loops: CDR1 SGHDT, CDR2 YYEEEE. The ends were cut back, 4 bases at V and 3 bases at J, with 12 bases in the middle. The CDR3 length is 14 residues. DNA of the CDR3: TGTGCCAGCAGCCAAGCGGTCCTTACAGATACGCAGTATTTT. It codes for CASSQAVLTDTQYF.